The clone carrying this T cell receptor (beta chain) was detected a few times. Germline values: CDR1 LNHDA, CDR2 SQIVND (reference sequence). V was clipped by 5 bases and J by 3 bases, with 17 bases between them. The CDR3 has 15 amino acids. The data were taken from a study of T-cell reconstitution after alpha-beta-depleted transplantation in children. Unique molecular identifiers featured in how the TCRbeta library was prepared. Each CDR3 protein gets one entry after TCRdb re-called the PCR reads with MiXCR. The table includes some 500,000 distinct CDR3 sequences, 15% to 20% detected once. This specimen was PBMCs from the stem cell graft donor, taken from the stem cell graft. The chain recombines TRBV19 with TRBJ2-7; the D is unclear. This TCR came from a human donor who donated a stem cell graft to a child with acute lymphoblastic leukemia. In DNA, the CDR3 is TGTGCCAGTAGTTTATTCGGGCCGACCGACTACGAGCAGTACTTC. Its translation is CASSLFGPTDYEQYF. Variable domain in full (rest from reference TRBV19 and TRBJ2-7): DGGITQSPKYLFRKEGQNVTLSCEQNLNHDAMYWYRQDPGQGLRLIYYSQIVNDFQKGDIAEGYSVSREKKESFPLTVTSAQKNPTAFYLCASSLFGPTDYEQYFGPGTRLTVT.